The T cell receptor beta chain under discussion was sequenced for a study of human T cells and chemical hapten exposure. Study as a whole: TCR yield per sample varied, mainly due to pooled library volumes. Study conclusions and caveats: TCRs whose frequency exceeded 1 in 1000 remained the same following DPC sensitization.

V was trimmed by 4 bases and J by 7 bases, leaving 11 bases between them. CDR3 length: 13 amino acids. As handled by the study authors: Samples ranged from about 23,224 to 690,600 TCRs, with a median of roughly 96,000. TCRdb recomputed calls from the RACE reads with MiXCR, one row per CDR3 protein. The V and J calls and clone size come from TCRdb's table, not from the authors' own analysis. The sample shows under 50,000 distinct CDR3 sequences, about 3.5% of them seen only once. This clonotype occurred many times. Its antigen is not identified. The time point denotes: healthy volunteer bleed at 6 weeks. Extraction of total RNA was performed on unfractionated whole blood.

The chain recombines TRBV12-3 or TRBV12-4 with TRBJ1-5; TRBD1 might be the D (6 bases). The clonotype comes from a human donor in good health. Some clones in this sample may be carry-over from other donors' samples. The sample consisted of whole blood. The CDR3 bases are TGTGCCAGCAGTTCGCTACAGGGACAGCCCCAGCATTTT. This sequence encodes CASSSLQGQPQHF.